This T cell receptor (beta chain) appears in the sequencing data of a study of blood T cells in healthy people across ages. A second PCR of about 6 to 12 cycles used a sample-barcoded 5' primer and a J-beta primer mix. Each CDR3 protein gets one entry after TCRdb re-called the 5' RACE reads with MiXCR. The table has 700,000 to 900,000 distinct CDR3 sequences, around 24% seen once. About this clonotype itself: The CDR3 end shows no conserved phenylalanine or tryptophan, and so a read error is likely.

These data were likewise used in another study, on T cells of mothers and their children.

This clonotype was sampled from a boy aged 5-17 years in good health. Sequenced input: blood.

The CDR3 protein is CASAGGGAAEQYL. The CDR3 DNA follows: TGTGCCAGCGCCGGGGGTGGAGCGGCCGAGCAGTACCTC. The chain carries TRBV18 and TRBJ2-7; tentative D call: TRBD2 (6 bases). Trimming removed 8 bases from V and 6 bases from J, with 17 bases in between. Germline V gives CDR1 KGHSH, CDR2 LQKENI. The CDR3 has 13 residues.